The present TCR beta chain was sequenced within a study of T cells in tuberculosis. Libraries were prepared by immunoSEQ multiplex PCR; TCRdb keeps only in-frame clonotypes and omits some of them. The sample holds tens of thousands of clones, around nine tenths seen once. Indicated time point: new active TB diagnosis, blood taken before or within 7 days of starting treatment. This clone was observed a handful of times. This TCR was recovered from an adult with tuberculosis. Material: PBMCs, obtained at tuberculosis diagnosis.

DNA of the CDR3: TGTGCCAGCAGCTCTCCGGCCTACGAGCAGTACTTC. It translates to CASSSPAYEQYF. V gene TRBV25-1 combines with J gene TRBJ2-7; D not resolved. Germline V gene sequence: CDR1 MGHDK, CDR2 SYGVNS. Trimming removed 6 bases at V and 2 bases at J, with 8 bases between. This CDR3 is 12 amino acids long.